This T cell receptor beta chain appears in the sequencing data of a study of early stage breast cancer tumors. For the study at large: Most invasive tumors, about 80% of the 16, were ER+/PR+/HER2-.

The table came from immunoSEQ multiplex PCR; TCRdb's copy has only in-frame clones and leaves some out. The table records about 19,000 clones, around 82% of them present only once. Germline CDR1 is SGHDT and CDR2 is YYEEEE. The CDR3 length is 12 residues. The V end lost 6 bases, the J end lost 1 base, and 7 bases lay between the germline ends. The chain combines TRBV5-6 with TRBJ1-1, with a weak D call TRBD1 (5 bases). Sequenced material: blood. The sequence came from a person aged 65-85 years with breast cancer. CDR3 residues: CASTTANTEAFF. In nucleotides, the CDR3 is TGTGCCAGCACGACAGCGAACACTGAAGCTTTCTTT.